Listed below are T cell receptor beta chains from one sample, sequenced in a study of graft-versus-host responses after intestinal transplantation. These receptors' targets are unknown. Libraries were prepared by immunoSEQ multiplex PCR; TCRdb keeps only in-frame clonotypes and omits some of them. The sample shows 84,000 or so clones, roughly 93% of them seen only once. The sequencing used unstimulated CD8+ T cells sorted from spleen or lymph node cells, collected before transplant. Every receptor here comes from a human donor who was the organ donor for an intestinal transplant. CDR3s include the opening cysteine and the closing phenylalanine or tryptophan. D genes are given only for firm matches. Where a row states a size, it is once, few, many or the class of an expanded clone; other rows omit it.

V: TRBV4-2; J: TRBJ2-1; D: TRBD2; size: -; DNA: TGTGCCAGCAGCCACGGGACTAGCGGCTACAATGAGCAGTTCTTC; CDR3: CASSHGTSGYNEQFF
V: TRBV4-1; J: TRBJ2-7; D: -; size: -; DNA: TGCGCCAGCAGCCAAGCTGTGACAGGCCGAACCTACGAGCAGTACTTC; CDR3: CASSQAVTGRTYEQYF
V: TRBV9; J: TRBJ2-1; D: TRBD2; size: -; DNA: TGTGCCAGCAGCTTAGCGGGAGGTTTTGAGCAGTTCTTC; CDR3: CASSLAGGFEQFF
V: TRBV6-5; J: TRBJ2-7; D: -; size: -; DNA: TGTGCCACCGGGACATTCTACACGGCCTACGAGCAGTACTTC; CDR3: CATGTFYTAYEQYF
V: TRBV18; J: TRBJ2-3; D: -; size: -; DNA: TGTGCCAGCTCACCAAGCGGAATTCATTTGGGGACGCAGTATTTT; CDR3: CASSPSGIHLGTQYF
V: TRBV5-4; J: TRBJ1-2; D: TRBD1; size: -; DNA: TGTGCCAGCAGCCCGACAGGGGGCTGGGGCTACACCTTC; CDR3: CASSPTGGWGYTF
V: TRBV15; J: TRBJ2-7; D: TRBD2; size: -; DNA: TGTGCCACCAGCCCGGCGCGGGAGGGCACCTACGAGCAGTACTTC; CDR3: CATSPAREGTYEQYF
V: TRBV7-9; J: TRBJ2-1; D: TRBD2; size: -; DNA: TGTGCCAGCAGTGGGCTAGCGGGGGGAAGTGAGCAGTTCTTC; CDR3: CASSGLAGGSEQFF
V: TRBV7-9; J: TRBJ1-1; D: TRBD1; size: -; DNA: TGTGCCAGCAGCTCGGCGACAGGGTTGGGAACTGAAGCTTTCTTT; CDR3: CASSSATGLGTEAFF
V: TRBV13; J: TRBJ1-2; D: TRBD1; size: few; DNA: TGTGCCAGCAGCCTCCGGACAGGGGAGGCGGCCACCTTC; CDR3: CASSLRTGEAATF
V: TRBV4-1; J: TRBJ1-6; D: -; size: -; DNA: TGCGCCAGCAGCCCCCGACAGAGTAATTCACCCCTCCACTTT; CDR3: CASSPRQSNSPLHF
V: TRBV29-1; J: TRBJ2-7; D: -; size: few; DNA: TGCAGCGTTGAGGAGGGTCGCTACGAGCAGTACTTC; CDR3: CSVEEGRYEQYF
V: TRBV6-1; J: TRBJ2-3; D: TRBD2; size: -; DNA: TGTGCCAGCAGTGAAGTAGTACTAGCGGGAGGAGATACGCAGTATTTT; CDR3: CASSEVVLAGGDTQYF
V: TRBV15; J: TRBJ2-5; D: -; size: -; DNA: TGTGCCACCCGACCCCTCGAGGAATTCCAAGAGACCCAGTACTTC; CDR3: CATRPLEEFQETQYF
V: TRBV5-1; J: TRBJ2-2; D: TRBD2; size: -; DNA: TGCGCCAGCAGCTTGCCGACTAGCGGGAGTAGTAGGGAGCTGTTTTTT; CDR3: CASSLPTSGSSRELFF
V: TRBV7-9; J: TRBJ2-2; D: TRBD1; size: -; DNA: TGTGCCAGCAGCGGGGAGACAGGGACCGGGGAGCTGTTTTTT; CDR3: CASSGETGTGELFF
V: TRBV19; J: TRBJ1-2; D: -; size: -; DNA: TGTGCCAGCGGACAGCCCAACTATGGCTACACCTTC; CDR3: CASGQPNYGYTF
V: TRBV4-3; J: TRBJ2-4; D: TRBD1; size: -; DNA: TGCGCCAGCAGCCAAGATAGGACTGTGATAGACAGGGGGCCTCTAGCCAAAAACATTCAGTACTTC; CDR3: CASSQDRTVIDRGPLAKNIQYF
V: TRBV7-8; J: TRBJ2-5; D: -; size: -; DNA: TGTGCCAGCAGCTGGGGCAGCGCCTACGGAGAGACCCAGTACTTC; CDR3: CASSWGSAYGETQYF
V: TRBV9; J: TRBJ2-2; D: -; size: -; DNA: TGTGCCAGCGCTGGGGCGGCGAACACCGGGGAGCTGTTTTTT; CDR3: CASAGAANTGELFF
V: TRBV23-1; J: TRBJ1-5; D: -; size: -; DNA: TGCGCCAGCATGAATGGCAGGGGCGGGAGTGAGCCCCAGCATTTT; CDR3: CASMNGRGGSEPQHF
V: TRBV9; J: TRBJ2-3; D: TRBD1; size: -; DNA: TGTGCCAGCAGCGCCCCGATGGGACAGGGGTTAGGAGATACGCAGTATTTT; CDR3: CASSAPMGQGLGDTQYF
V: TRBV6-1; J: TRBJ2-7; D: -; size: -; DNA: TGTGCCAGCAGGCGACGGATAGGGGCGCTCAACGAGCAGTACTTC; CDR3: CASRRRIGALNEQYF
V: TRBV5-6; J: TRBJ1-1; D: -; size: -; DNA: TGTGCCAGCAGGAAGGGGGCTGAAGCTTTCTTT; CDR3: CASRKGAEAFF
V: TRBV5-1; J: TRBJ2-4; D: TRBD1; size: -; DNA: TGCGCCAGCAGTAAAGGACAGGACAACTTCTTC; CDR3: CASSKGQDNFF
V: TRBV28; J: TRBJ2-3; D: -; size: -; DNA: TGTGCCAGCAGTTTAGACTCGACCACAGATACGCAGTATTTT; CDR3: CASSLDSTTDTQYF
V: TRBV6-6; J: TRBJ2-1; D: -; size: -; DNA: TGTGCCAGCACCGTGCATTGGACAGACAATGAGTTCTTC; CDR3: CASTVHWTDNEFF
V: TRBV4-2; J: TRBJ2-7; D: TRBD1; size: once; DNA: TGTGCCAGCAGCCAAGTGGACAGGGGAGGGGACGAGCAGTACTTC; CDR3: CASSQVDRGGDEQYF
V: TRBV9; J: TRBJ2-2; D: TRBD2; size: -; DNA: TGTGCCAGCAGCTCCGGGGGAGGGGCGCTGTTTTTT; CDR3: CASSSGGGALFF
V: TRBV4-3; J: TRBJ1-4; D: TRBD1; size: -; DNA: TGCGCCAGCAGCCAAGACGAGGTCCCGGGACAGGAAGCAACTAATGAAAAACTGTTTTTT; CDR3: CASSQDEVPGQEATNEKLFF
V: TRBV28; J: TRBJ2-7; D: TRBD1; size: -; DNA: TGTGCCAGCAGTTTTACTGGGACAGGGACCTACGAGCAGTACTTC; CDR3: CASSFTGTGTYEQYF
V: TRBV19; J: TRBJ2-7; D: -; size: -; DNA: TGTGCCAGTAGTTTTCAGGGCGCGTCCTACGAGCAGTACTTC; CDR3: CASSFQGASYEQYF
V: TRBV11-2; J: TRBJ2-3; D: -; size: -; DNA: TGTGCCAGCAGCTTAGTCGGGGGACCCACAGATACGCAGTATTTT; CDR3: CASSLVGGPTDTQYF
V: TRBV5-1; J: TRBJ1-3; D: TRBD1; size: -; DNA: TGCGCCAGCAGCGAAACCGGGACAGGACTTCTCTCTGGAAACACCATATATTTT; CDR3: CASSETGTGLLSGNTIYF
V: TRBV27; J: TRBJ1-2; D: -; size: -; DNA: TGTGCCAGCAGTTTATCAGCAGGGTTGGGCTATGGCTACACCTTC; CDR3: CASSLSAGLGYGYTF
V: TRBV30; J: TRBJ1-5; D: -; size: once; DNA: TGTGCCTGGAGGGCACCGGGGGGGAATCAGCCCCAGCATTTT; CDR3: CAWRAPGGNQPQHF
V: TRBV9; J: TRBJ1-2; D: TRBD1; size: -; DNA: TGTGCCAGCAGCGTAGATAGCGGCAGGGGGAACTATGGCTACACCTTC; CDR3: CASSVDSGRGNYGYTF
V: TRBV7-9; J: TRBJ2-5; D: -; size: -; DNA: TGTGCCAGCAGCCCCCCCGTGGGCTTCGCCCCGGAGACCCAGTACTTC; CDR3: CASSPPVGFAPETQYF
V: TRBV6-5; J: TRBJ1-4; D: -; size: -; DNA: TGTGCCAGCAGTCATGGTGGCGAAAAACTGTTTTTT; CDR3: CASSHGGEKLFF
V: TRBV10-2; J: TRBJ2-7; D: -; size: -; DNA: TGCGCCAGCAGTCGAGGGAACGAGCAGTACTTC; CDR3: CASSRGNEQYF
V: TRBV27; J: TRBJ2-7; D: TRBD2; size: -; DNA: TGTGCCAGCGGATCCGGGACTAGGGGTTCCGAGCAGTACTTC; CDR3: CASGSGTRGSEQYF
V: TRBV4-3; J: TRBJ2-1; D: -; size: -; DNA: TGCGCCAGCAGCCAAGGAGGGCGGAGCAACAATGAGCAGTTCTTC; CDR3: CASSQGGRSNNEQFF
V: TRBV7-3; J: TRBJ1-2; D: -; size: -; DNA: TGTGCCAGCAGCCCATTACGTAGGGGCGACTATGGCTACACCTTC; CDR3: CASSPLRRGDYGYTF
V: TRBV19; J: TRBJ1-5; D: TRBD1; size: -; DNA: TGTGCCAGTAGTATTTGGGGACAGGGGGATCAGCCCCAGCATTTT; CDR3: CASSIWGQGDQPQHF
V: TRBV9; J: TRBJ1-1; D: -; size: once; DNA: TGTGCCAGCGGAATTGGGGAGACTGAAGCTTTCTTT; CDR3: CASGIGETEAFF
V: TRBV27; J: TRBJ1-5; D: TRBD1; size: -; DNA: TGTGCCAGCAGTGACAGGGGCGGCAATCAGCCCCAGCATTTT; CDR3: CASSDRGGNQPQHF
V: TRBV7-9; J: TRBJ2-5; D: TRBD2; size: -; DNA: TGTGCCAGCAGCTTAGGGGGGGGAGCCGCAGAGACCCAGTACTTC; CDR3: CASSLGGGAAETQYF
V: TRBV28; J: TRBJ2-4; D: TRBD1; size: -; DNA: TGTGCCAGCACCGAACAGGGGACACGAATCAAAAACATTCAGTACTTC; CDR3: CASTEQGTRIKNIQYF
V: TRBV27; J: TRBJ1-1; D: -; size: -; DNA: TGTGCCAGCAGTTTCATGGGGGCGGCTGAAGCTTTCTTT; CDR3: CASSFMGAAEAFF
V: TRBV19; J: TRBJ1-1; D: TRBD1; size: -; DNA: TGTGCCAGTAGTCCCGGGACAGACCTATCTATGAACACTGAAGCTTTCTTT; CDR3: CASSPGTDLSMNTEAFF
V: TRBV6-6; J: TRBJ2-3; D: -; size: -; DNA: TGTGCCAGCAGTTACTCGGAGGGGCCGGGCACAGATACGCAGTATTTT; CDR3: CASSYSEGPGTDTQYF
V: TRBV4-3; J: TRBJ2-5; D: TRBD1; size: -; DNA: TGCGCCAGCAGCCAAAGCGACAGGGGGCGCACAGAGACCCAGTACTTC; CDR3: CASSQSDRGRTETQYF
V: TRBV19; J: TRBJ2-3; D: -; size: -; DNA: TGTGCCAGTAGTGGGGGGTCAGCAGATACGCAGTATTTT; CDR3: CASSGGSADTQYF
V: TRBV27; J: TRBJ2-3; D: TRBD2; size: -; DNA: TGTGCCACTGCTACCGGGACTAGCAGGGCAGATACGCAGTATTTT; CDR3: CATATGTSRADTQYF
V: TRBV6-6; J: TRBJ2-3; D: -; size: -; DNA: TGTGCCAGCAGCGCGGTTGTAATAACTAGCACAGATACGCAGTATTTT; CDR3: CASSAVVITSTDTQYF
V: TRBV5-4; J: TRBJ2-4; D: -; size: -; DNA: TGTGCCAGCAGCTTGGGGGAGGCTGAAAACATTCAGTACTTC; CDR3: CASSLGEAENIQYF
V: TRBV28; J: TRBJ2-1; D: -; size: -; DNA: TGTGCCAGCAGTCTACCTAGGCCTTGGGCAGGGGGGTCCAATGAGCAGTTCTTC; CDR3: CASSLPRPWAGGSNEQFF
V: TRBV28; J: TRBJ2-7; D: -; size: -; DNA: TGTGCCAGCAGTTTGCTAGCTGGGAACGAGCAGTACTTC; CDR3: CASSLLAGNEQYF
V: TRBV27; J: TRBJ2-3; D: TRBD2; size: once; DNA: TGTGCCAGCAGTTTAACTAGCGGTGGGTCTGATACGCAGTATTTT; CDR3: CASSLTSGGSDTQYF